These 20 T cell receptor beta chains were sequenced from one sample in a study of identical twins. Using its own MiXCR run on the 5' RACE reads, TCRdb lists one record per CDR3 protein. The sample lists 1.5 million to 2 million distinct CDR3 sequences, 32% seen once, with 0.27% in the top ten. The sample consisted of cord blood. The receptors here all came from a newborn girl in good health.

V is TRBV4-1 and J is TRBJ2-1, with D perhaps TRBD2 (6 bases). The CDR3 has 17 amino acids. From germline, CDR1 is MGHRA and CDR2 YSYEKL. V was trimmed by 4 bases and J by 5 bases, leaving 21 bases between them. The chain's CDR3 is CASSLDLETGAHNEQFF. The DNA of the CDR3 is TGCGCCAGCAGCCTGGACTTAGAGACGGGAGCCCACAATGAGCAGTTCTTC.

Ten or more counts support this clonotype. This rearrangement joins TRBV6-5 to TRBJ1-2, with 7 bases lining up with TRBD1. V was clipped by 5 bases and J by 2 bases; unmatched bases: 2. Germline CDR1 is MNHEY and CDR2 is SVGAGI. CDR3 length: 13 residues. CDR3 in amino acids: CASSVRGNYGYTF. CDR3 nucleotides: TGTGCCAGCAGTGTCAGGGGGAACTATGGCTACACCTTC.

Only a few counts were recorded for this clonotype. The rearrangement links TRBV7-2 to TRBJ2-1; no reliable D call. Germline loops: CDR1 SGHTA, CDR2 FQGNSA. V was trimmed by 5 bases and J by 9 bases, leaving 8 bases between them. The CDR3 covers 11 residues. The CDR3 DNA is TGTGCCAGCAGCCGATGGGTTGAGCAGTTCTTC. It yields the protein CASSRWVEQFF.

DNA of the CDR3: TGTGCCAGCAGCCCTCGCTTGGGTTTCTTT. This sequence encodes CASSPRLGFF. The V call is TRBV7-2, the J call TRBJ1-1; D gene unclear. The germline V and J ends were trimmed by 5 bases and 13 bases, with 11 bases remaining between them. Germline CDR1 is SGHTA and CDR2 is FQGNSA. This CDR3 region has 10 residues.

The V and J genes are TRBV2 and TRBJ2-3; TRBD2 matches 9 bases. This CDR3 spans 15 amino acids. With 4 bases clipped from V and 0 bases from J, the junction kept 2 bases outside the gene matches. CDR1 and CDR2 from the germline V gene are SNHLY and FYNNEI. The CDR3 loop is CASSGGRGSTDTQYF. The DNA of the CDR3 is TGTGCCAGCAGTGGCGGGAGGGGGAGCACAGATACGCAGTATTTT.

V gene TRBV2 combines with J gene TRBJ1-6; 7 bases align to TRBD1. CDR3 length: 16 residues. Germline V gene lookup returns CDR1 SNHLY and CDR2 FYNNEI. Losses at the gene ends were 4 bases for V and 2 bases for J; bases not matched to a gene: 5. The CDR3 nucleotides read TGTGCCAGCAGTGTTCAGACAGGGACCTATAATTCACCCCTCCACTTT. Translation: CASSVQTGTYNSPLHF.

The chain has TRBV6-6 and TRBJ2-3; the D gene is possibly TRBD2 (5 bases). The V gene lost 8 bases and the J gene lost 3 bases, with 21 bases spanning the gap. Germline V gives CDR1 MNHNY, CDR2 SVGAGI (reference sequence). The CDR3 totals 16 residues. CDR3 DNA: TGTGCCAGCGGCTCGCGGACTGGTACGGGGACAGATACGCAGTATTTT. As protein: CASGSRTGTGTDTQYF.

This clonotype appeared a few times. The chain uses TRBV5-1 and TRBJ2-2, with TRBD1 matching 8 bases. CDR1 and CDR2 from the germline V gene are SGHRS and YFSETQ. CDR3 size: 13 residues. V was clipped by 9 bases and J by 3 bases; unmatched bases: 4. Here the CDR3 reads CATETGDTGELFF. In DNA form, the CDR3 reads TGCGCCACCGAGACAGGGGACACCGGGGAGCTGTTTTTT.

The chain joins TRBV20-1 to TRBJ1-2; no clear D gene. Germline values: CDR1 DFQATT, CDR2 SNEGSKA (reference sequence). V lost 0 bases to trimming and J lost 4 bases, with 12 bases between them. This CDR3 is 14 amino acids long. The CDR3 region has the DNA TGCAGTGCTAGAGACAGGAGGGCTGCCTATGGCTACACCTTC. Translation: CSARDRRAAYGYTF.

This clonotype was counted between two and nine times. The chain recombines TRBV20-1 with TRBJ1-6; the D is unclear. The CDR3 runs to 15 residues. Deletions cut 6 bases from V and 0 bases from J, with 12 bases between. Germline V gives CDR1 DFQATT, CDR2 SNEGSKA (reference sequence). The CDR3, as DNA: TGCAGTGCCCGCAGGCTTCTCTCCTATAATTCACCCCTCCACTTT. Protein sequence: CSARRLLSYNSPLHF.

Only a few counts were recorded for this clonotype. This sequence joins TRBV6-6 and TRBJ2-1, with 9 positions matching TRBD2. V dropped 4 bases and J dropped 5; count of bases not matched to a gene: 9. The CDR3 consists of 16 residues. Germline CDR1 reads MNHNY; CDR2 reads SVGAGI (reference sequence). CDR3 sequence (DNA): TGTGCCAGCAGTTGGACCGCGGGGGGGCGTAACAATGAGCAGTTCTTC. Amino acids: CASSWTAGGRNNEQFF.

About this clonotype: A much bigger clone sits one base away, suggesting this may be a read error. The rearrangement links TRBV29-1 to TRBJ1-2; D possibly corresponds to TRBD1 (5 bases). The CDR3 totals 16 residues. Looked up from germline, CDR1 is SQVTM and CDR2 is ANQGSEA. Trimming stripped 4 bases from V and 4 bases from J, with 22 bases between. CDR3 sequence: CSVVGPFALWGYGYTF. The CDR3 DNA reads TGCAGCGTTGTGGGGCCGTTCGCGTTGTGGGGCTATGGCTACACCTTC.

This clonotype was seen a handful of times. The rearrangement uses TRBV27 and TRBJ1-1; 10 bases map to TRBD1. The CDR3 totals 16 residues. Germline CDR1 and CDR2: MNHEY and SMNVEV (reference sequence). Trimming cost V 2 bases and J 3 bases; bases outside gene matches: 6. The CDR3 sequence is CASSLIVGTGDTEAFF. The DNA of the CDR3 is TGTGCCAGCAGTTTAATAGTCGGGACAGGGGACACTGAAGCTTTCTTT.

As DNA, the CDR3 is TGCGCCAGCAGCCAAGATATCAGGTCCTATAATTCACCCCTCCACTTT. Its protein is CASSQDIRSYNSPLHF. The chain has TRBV4-1 and TRBJ1-6; D call uncertain. The CDR3 covers 16 residues. V lost 0 bases and J lost 1, with 7 bases in between. Germline V gene lookup returns CDR1 MGHRA and CDR2 YSYEKL.

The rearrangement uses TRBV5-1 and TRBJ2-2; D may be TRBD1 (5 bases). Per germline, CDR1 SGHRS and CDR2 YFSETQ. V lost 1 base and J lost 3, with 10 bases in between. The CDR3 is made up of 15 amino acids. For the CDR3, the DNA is TGCGCCAGCAGCTTGTCAGGGTCGGACACCGGGGAGCTGTTTTTT. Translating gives CASSLSGSDTGELFF. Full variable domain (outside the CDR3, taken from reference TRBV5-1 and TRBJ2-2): KAGVTQTPRYLIKTRGQQVTLSCSPISGHRSVSWYQQTPGQGLQFLFEYFSETQRNKGNFPGRFSGRQFSNSRSEMNVSTLELGDSALYLCASSLSGSDTGELFFGEGSRLTVL.

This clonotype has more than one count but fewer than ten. The CDR3 loop reads CASSFHGGRGTEAFF. DNA of the CDR3: TGTGCCAGCAGCTTCCACGGGGGTCGTGGCACTGAAGCTTTCTTT. The chain combines TRBV7-9 with TRBJ1-1; tentative D call: TRBD1 (5 bases). Germline-derived CDR1 and CDR2 are SEHNR and FQNEAQ (reference sequence). The ends were cut back, 3 bases at V and 4 bases at J, with 15 bases in the middle. CDR3 length: 15 amino acids. The whole variable domain, remainder taken from reference TRBV7-9 and TRBJ1-1, is DTGVSQNPRHKITKRGQNVTFRCDPISEHNRLYWYRQTLGQGPEFLTYFQNEAQLEKSRLLSDRFSAERPKGSFSTLEIQRTEQGDSAMYLCASSFHGGRGTEAFFGQGTRLTVV.

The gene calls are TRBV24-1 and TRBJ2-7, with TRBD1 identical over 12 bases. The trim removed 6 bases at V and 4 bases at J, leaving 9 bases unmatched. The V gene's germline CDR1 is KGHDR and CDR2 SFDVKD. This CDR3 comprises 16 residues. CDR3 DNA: TGTGCCACCAGTCGCCGACTGGGACAGGGGGCGTACGAGCAGTACTTC. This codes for CATSRRLGQGAYEQYF.

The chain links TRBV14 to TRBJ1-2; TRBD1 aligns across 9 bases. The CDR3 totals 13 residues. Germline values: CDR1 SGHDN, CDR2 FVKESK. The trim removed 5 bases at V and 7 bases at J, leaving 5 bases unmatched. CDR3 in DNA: TGTGCCAGCAGCAGGGACAGGGATGGTGGCTACACCTTC. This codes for CASSRDRDGGYTF. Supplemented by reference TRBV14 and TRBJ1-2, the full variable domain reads EAGVTQFPSHSVIEKGQTVTLRCDPISGHDNLYWYRRVMGKEIKFLLHFVKESKQDESGMPNNRFLAERTGGTYSTLKVQPAELEDSGVYFCASSRDRDGGYTFGSGTRLTVV.

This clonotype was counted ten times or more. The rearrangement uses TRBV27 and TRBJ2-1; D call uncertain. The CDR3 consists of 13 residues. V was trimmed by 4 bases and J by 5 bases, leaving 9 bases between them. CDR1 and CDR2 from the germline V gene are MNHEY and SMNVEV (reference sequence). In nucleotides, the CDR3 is TGTGCCAGCAGTTGGAGTAGTGACAATGAGCAGTTCTTC. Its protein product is CASSWSSDNEQFF.

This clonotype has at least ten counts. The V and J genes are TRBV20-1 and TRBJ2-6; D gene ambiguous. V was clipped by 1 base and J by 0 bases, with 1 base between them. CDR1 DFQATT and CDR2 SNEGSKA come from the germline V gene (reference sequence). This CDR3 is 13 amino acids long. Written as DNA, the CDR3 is TGCAGTGCTAGAGGCTCTGGGGCCAACGTCCTGACTTTC. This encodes CSARGSGANVLTF.